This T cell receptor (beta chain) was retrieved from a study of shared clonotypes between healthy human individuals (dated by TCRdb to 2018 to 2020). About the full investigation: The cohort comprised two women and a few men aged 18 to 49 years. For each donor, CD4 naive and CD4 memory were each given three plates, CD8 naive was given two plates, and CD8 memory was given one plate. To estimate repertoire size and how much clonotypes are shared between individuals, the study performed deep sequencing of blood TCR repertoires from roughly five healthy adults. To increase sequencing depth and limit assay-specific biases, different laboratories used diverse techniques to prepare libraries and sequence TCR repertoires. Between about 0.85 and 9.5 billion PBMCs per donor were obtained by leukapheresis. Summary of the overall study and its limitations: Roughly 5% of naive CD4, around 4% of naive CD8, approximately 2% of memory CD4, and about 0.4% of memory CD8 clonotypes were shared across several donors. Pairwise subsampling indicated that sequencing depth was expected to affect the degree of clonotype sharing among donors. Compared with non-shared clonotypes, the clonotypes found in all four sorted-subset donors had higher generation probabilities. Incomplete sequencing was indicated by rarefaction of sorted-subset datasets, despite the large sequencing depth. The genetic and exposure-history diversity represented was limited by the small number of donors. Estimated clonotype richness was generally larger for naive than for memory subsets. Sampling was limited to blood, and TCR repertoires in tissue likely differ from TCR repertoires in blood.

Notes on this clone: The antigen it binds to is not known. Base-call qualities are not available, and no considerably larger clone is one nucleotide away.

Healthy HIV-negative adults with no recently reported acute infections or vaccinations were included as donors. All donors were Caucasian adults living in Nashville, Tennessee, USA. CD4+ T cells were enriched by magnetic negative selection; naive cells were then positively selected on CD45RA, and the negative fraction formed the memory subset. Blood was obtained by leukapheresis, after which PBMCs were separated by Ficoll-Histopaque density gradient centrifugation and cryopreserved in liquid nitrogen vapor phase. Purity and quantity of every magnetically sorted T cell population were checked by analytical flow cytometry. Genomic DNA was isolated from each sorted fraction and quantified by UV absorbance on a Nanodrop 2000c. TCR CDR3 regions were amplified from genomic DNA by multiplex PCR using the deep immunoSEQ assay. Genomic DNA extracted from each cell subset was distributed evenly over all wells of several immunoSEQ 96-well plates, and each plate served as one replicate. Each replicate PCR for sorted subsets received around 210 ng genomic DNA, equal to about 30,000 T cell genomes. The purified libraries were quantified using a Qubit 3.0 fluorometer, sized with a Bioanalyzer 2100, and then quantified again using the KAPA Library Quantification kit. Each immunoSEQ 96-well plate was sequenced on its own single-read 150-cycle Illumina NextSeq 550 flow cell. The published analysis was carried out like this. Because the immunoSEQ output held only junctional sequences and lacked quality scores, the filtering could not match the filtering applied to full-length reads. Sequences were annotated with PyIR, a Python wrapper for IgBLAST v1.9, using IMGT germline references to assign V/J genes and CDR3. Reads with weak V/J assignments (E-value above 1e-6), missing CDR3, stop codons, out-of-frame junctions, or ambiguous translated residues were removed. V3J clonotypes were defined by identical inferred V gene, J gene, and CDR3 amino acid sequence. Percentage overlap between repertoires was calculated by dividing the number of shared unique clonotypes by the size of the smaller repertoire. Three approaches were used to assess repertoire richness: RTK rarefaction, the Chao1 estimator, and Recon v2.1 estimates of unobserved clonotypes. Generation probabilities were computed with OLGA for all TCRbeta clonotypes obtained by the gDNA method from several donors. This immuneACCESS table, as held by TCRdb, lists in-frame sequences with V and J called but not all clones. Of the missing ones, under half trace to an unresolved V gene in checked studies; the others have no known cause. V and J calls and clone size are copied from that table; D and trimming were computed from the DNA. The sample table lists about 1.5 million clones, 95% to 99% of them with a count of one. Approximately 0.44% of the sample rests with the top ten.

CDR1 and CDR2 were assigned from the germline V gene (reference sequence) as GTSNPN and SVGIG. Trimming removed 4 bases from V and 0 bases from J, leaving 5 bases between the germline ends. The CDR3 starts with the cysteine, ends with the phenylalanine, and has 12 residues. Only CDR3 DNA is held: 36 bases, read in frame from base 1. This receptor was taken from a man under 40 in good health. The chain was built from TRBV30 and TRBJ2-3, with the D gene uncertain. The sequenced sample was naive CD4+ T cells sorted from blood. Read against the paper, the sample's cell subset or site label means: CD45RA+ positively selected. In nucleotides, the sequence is TGTGCCTGGACTATGAGCACAGATACGCAGTATTTT. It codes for CAWTMSTDTQYF.